The rows below give T cell receptor beta chains drawn from one sample of a study of cytomegalovirus exposure and HLA in healthy donors. Generated by immunoSEQ multiplex PCR, the TCRdb table keeps only in-frame clones and is missing some. Of some 170,000 clones listed, approximately 80% were seen once; the top ten hold roughly 5%. Sequenced material: PBMCs. These TCRs come from a woman between 18 and 29 years old in good health and CMV-seropositive. The CDR3 runs from the conserved cysteine through the conserved F or W. D genes are given only for firm matches. Clone size appears in some rows only: once, few, many, or a class for an expanded clone.

V gene,D gene,J gene,clone size,CDR3 DNA,CDR3 protein
TRBV4-2,NA,TRBJ1-1,few,TGTGCCAGCAGCCGATTTACAGGGAACACTGAAGCTTTCTTT,CASSRFTGNTEAFF
TRBV11-1,NA,TRBJ1-2,few,TGTGCCAGCAGCCTCGGGCGGGGCCCTAACTATGGCTACACCTTC,CASSLGRGPNYGYTF
TRBV27,NA,TRBJ1-1,once,TGTGCCAGCAGTCCCGCCGGCACTGAAGCTTTCTTT,CASSPAGTEAFF
TRBV27,TRBD2,TRBJ2-7,NA,TGTGCCAGCAGTCCTAGCGGGGGGGCAAAATTCTCCTACGAGCAGTACTTC,CASSPSGGAKFSYEQYF
TRBV7-6,TRBD2,TRBJ2-3,NA,TGTGCCAGCAGCTTAGCTAGCGGGGGGGATACGCAGTATTTT,CASSLASGGDTQYF
TRBV11-2,TRBD1,TRBJ1-4,NA,TGTGCCAGCACCAAACCTAGGGACAGGGTAAATGAAAAACTGTTTTTT,CASTKPRDRVNEKLFF
TRBV7-9,NA,TRBJ2-1,NA,TGTGCCAGCAGCTGGCCGACGGGGGGCCCTAGTATTAACTACAATGAGCAGTTCTTC,CASSWPTGGPSINYNEQFF
TRBV7-3,NA,TRBJ2-5,few,TGTGCCAGCTCGCCGGAGGGTGGGGGGACCCAGTACTTC,CASSPEGGGTQYF
TRBV11-1,NA,TRBJ2-7,NA,TGTGCCAGCAGCCGCGTGGGGCAGTCCTACGAGCAGTACTTC,CASSRVGQSYEQYF
TRBV4-2,NA,TRBJ2-3,NA,TGTGCCAGCAGCCAAAGGATCTCGCGGGCGGGGCTTACAGATACGCAGTATTTT,CASSQRISRAGLTDTQYF
TRBV5-5,NA,TRBJ1-6,NA,TGTGCCAGCAGCTTGGATTGGTTTCAGGATTCACCCCTCCACTTT,CASSLDWFQDSPLHF
TRBV4-1,NA,TRBJ1-6,few,TGCGCCAGCAGCCAAGGACGGCAGGCTAATTCACCCCTCCACTTT,CASSQGRQANSPLHF
TRBV27,TRBD2,TRBJ2-5,NA,TGTGCCAGCAGCCCGGGGGCGGGGGGCTTATGGGAGACCCAGTACTTC,CASSPGAGGLWETQYF
TRBV7-2,NA,TRBJ2-5,NA,TGTGCCAGCAGCTACGGGACGGGGGTCTTACAAGAGACCCAGTACTTC,CASSYGTGVLQETQYF
TRBV27,TRBD1,TRBJ2-7,NA,TGTGCCAGCAGTTCTGACAGGGCCGGAAACGAGCAGTACTTC,CASSSDRAGNEQYF
TRBV2,NA,TRBJ1-6,once,TGTGCCAGCAGTGCGGGGGGGAATTCACCCCTCCACTTT,CASSAGGNSPLHF
TRBV6-5,NA,TRBJ1-1,NA,TGTGCCAGCAGTTCACGGGACATCTTCACTGAAGCTTTCTTT,CASSSRDIFTEAFF
TRBV7-9,TRBD2,TRBJ2-1,NA,TGTGCCAGCAGCTTATGGCGGGGGAGCTCCTACAATGAGCAGTTCTTC,CASSLWRGSSYNEQFF
TRBV27,NA,TRBJ2-2,NA,TGTGCCAGCAGTTTATATGCGGGGGCAACGAACACCGGGGAGCTGTTTTTT,CASSLYAGATNTGELFF
TRBV6-6,TRBD2,TRBJ2-3,NA,TGTGCCAGCAGTTACCTAGCGGGGGGGACAGATACGCAGTATTTT,CASSYLAGGTDTQYF
TRBV7-8,NA,TRBJ1-1,NA,TGTGCCAGCATCGATCCCCGGCGAGGCACTGAAGCTTTCTTT,CASIDPRRGTEAFF
TRBV10-3,TRBD2,TRBJ2-7,once,TGTGCCATCAGTGGACCTAGCGGGGTGTACGAGCAGTACTTC,CAISGPSGVYEQYF
TRBV4-2,TRBD1,TRBJ2-1,NA,TGTGCCAGCAGCCAAGGGCCCTCACAGGGGGATGAGCAGTTCTTC,CASSQGPSQGDEQFF
TRBV19,TRBD1,TRBJ2-5,NA,TGTGCCAGTGCTGACAGGGGGCGGGAGACCCAGTACTTC,CASADRGRETQYF
TRBV7-2,TRBD1,TRBJ1-1,NA,TGTGCCAGCAGCTTTGACAGGGGAGCTTTCTTT,CASSFDRGAFF
TRBV30,NA,TRBJ1-4,NA,TGTGCCTGGAGTCAGCCCGGGAATGAAAAACTGTTTTTT,CAWSQPGNEKLFF
TRBV6-6,TRBD1,TRBJ1-5,once,TGTGCCAGCGACAGGGATAGCAATCAGCCCCAGCATTTT,CASDRDSNQPQHF
TRBV2,NA,TRBJ1-3,NA,TGTGCCAGCGGGCGCGAGGGGGGGCCTGGAAACACCATATATTTT,CASGREGGPGNTIYF
TRBV14,TRBD1,TRBJ2-5,NA,TGTGCCAGCAGCCAAGTGGGACAGGGGTACCAAGAGACCCAGTACTTC,CASSQVGQGYQETQYF
TRBV18,NA,TRBJ2-7,NA,TGTGCCAGCTCACCAGTCCCCGGACACACGGCCTACGAGCAGTACTTC,CASSPVPGHTAYEQYF
TRBV5-1,TRBD1,TRBJ2-5,NA,TGCGCCAGCAGCTCCGGGACAGGGGGTTGGGAGACCCAGTACTTC,CASSSGTGGWETQYF
TRBV11-2,TRBD2,TRBJ2-3,NA,TGTGCCAGCAGCGCCGGGACTAGCGGACTCACAGATACGCAGTATTTT,CASSAGTSGLTDTQYF
TRBV19,NA,TRBJ2-5,NA,TGTGCCAGTGGAGGAGTAGGAGAGACCCAGTACTTC,CASGGVGETQYF
TRBV7-9,NA,TRBJ1-1,once,TGTGCCAGCAGCTCTACAGGGAGAACTGAAGCTTTCTTT,CASSSTGRTEAFF
TRBV6-6,TRBD1,TRBJ2-7,NA,TGTGCCAGCAGACTCTCGGGACAGGGGGTCTACGAGCAGTACTTC,CASRLSGQGVYEQYF
TRBV14,NA,TRBJ2-4,NA,TGTGCCGGCAGCCAAGCTATGGGGCCGGGTAACATTCAGTACTTC,CAGSQAMGPGNIQYF
TRBV28,NA,TRBJ1-5,NA,TGTGCCAGCAGTTTCGTCAATCAGCCCCAGCATTTT,CASSFVNQPQHF
TRBV10-3,NA,TRBJ1-1,once,TGTGCCATCGGTCAGGGGTTGAGCACTGAAGCTTTCTTT,CAIGQGLSTEAFF
TRBV15,NA,TRBJ1-5,NA,TGTGCCACCAGCAGAGCTACAGGAGTCAATCAGCCCCAGCATTTT,CATSRATGVNQPQHF
TRBV11-2,NA,TRBJ2-7,NA,TGTGCCAGCAGCTTAGACCAGCGGATTGGTTCCTACGAGCAGTACTTC,CASSLDQRIGSYEQYF
TRBV27,NA,TRBJ1-2,NA,TGTGCCAGCAAGCCTACATCAGGGAACTATGGCTACACCTTC,CASKPTSGNYGYTF
TRBV16,NA,TRBJ1-1,NA,TGTGCCAGCAGCCAATCCACACTGAACACTGAAGCTTTCTTT,CASSQSTLNTEAFF
TRBV6-5,TRBD2,TRBJ2-3,NA,TGTGCCAGCAGTGACGCTAGCGGGGGACCTACGCAGTATTTT,CASSDASGGPTQYF
TRBV4-3,TRBD2,TRBJ2-2,once,TGCGCCAGCAGCCAAGTGCCAGCGGGGGTCACCGGGGAGCTGTTTTTT,CASSQVPAGVTGELFF
TRBV5-4,NA,TRBJ2-3,NA,TGTGCCAGCAGCTTTCAGGGTGGGCACACAGATACGCAGTATTTT,CASSFQGGHTDTQYF
TRBV27,NA,TRBJ2-1,NA,TGTGCCAGCAGTTTGTCCCAGGGGCATGAGCAGTTCTTC,CASSLSQGHEQFF
TRBV19,TRBD1,TRBJ2-7,NA,TGTGCCAGTAGTACGGACAGGGGGGACTACGAGCAGTACTTC,CASSTDRGDYEQYF
TRBV5-1,NA,TRBJ2-1,once,TGCGCCAGCAGCTTGGGATGGGACATTTACAATGAGCAGTTCTTC,CASSLGWDIYNEQFF
TRBV6-5,TRBD1,TRBJ1-1,NA,TGTGCCAGCATGGACAGGGGGCTTATGAACACTGAAGCTTTCTTT,CASMDRGLMNTEAFF
TRBV6-1,NA,TRBJ2-1,few,TGTGCCAGCAGTGAAGCGGGAGCACCCTCCAATGAGCAGTTCTTC,CASSEAGAPSNEQFF
TRBV5-6,TRBD1,TRBJ1-1,NA,TGTGCCAGCACCGTAATACAGGGGACCACTGAAGCTTTCTTT,CASTVIQGTTEAFF
TRBV11-2,TRBD1,TRBJ2-5,NA,TGTGCCAGCAGCGATGTTGACAGGGGGCGCAAGGAGACCCAGTACTTC,CASSDVDRGRKETQYF
TRBV5-1,NA,TRBJ2-2,NA,TGCGCCAGCAGCTTGGATCTAGCCCGGGAATTGTACACCGGGGAGCTGTTTTTT,CASSLDLARELYTGELFF
TRBV5-1,TRBD2,TRBJ2-3,NA,TGCGCCAGCAGCTTGAGGACTAGCGGGGTTAGCACAGATACGCAGTATTTT,CASSLRTSGVSTDTQYF